Each of the 2 T cell receptor beta chains below was sequenced from the same sample in a study of early T cells in non-severe SARS-CoV-2 infection (dated by TCRdb to the early 2020s). The receptor library was made with 5' RACE. The reads were generated on a NextSeq 500. TCRdb applied fastp at Q25 and MiXCR to the public reads, then kept only in-frame beta chains. Each entry is one CDR3 protein sequence, shown with its most common DNA and genes. The sample includes 40,000 to 55,000 distinct CDR3 sequences, with about 7.8% observed a single time. Together, the top ten hold around 6.1% of the sample. Sequencing input: whole blood. Receptors originate from an adult who was a healthcare worker with PCR-confirmed SARS-CoV-2 infection or an uninfected control (not recorded which).

This clonotype was counted many times. This chain connects TRBV15 to TRBJ2-3, with a tentative D call TRBD1 (7 bases). The germline V gene has CDR1 LNHNV and CDR2 YYDKDF (reference sequence). The CDR3 has 15 residues. V gave up 8 bases and J gave up 0 bases, with 15 bases separating them. CDR3 protein: CATVGGDSSTDTQYF. The CDR3 DNA sequence: TGTGCCACCGTAGGAGGGGACAGTAGCACAGATACGCAGTATTTT.

This clonotype was seen ten or more times. The chain has TRBV6-2 or TRBV6-3 and TRBJ2-1, with 7 bases that match TRBD2. The CDR3 totals 12 residues. Germline CDR1 MNHEY, CDR2 SVGEGT. Trimming at V came to 6 bases and at J to 7 bases, leaving 3 bases not matched to a gene. CDR3 DNA sequence: TGTGCCAGCAGAACGGGGGGAAATGAGCAGTTCTTC. Its protein product is CASRTGGNEQFF.